Included here is one TCR beta chain sequence, with context. Trimming removed 8 bases from V and 8 bases from J, with 18 bases in between. Per germline, CDR1 MNHEY and CDR2 SVGAGI. There are 13 residues in the CDR3. This entry is derived from a study of shared clonotypes between healthy human individuals. The input for sorted-subset replicate PCRs was approximately 210 ng DNA, 25,000 to 30,000 T cell genomes. Per the study methods: Filtering was not the same, since immunoSEQ gave junction-only sequences without quality scores. TCRdb's table, derived via immunoSEQ multiplex PCR, lists solely in-frame clones and lacks some. That table furnishes V, J and clone size, whereas the DNA furnished D and trimming. The sample has more than 2,000,000 clones; around nine tenths are singletons. CD4+ cells yielded CD45RA+ naive and CD45RA-negative memory subsets.

V and J are TRBV6-5 and TRBJ1-1; possibly TRBD1 for D (6 bases). This sequence was found in a man aged 18 to 30 in good health. Sequences were obtained from naive CD4+ T cells sorted from blood. Regarding subset: CD45RA+ positively selected. The CDR3 region has the DNA TGTGCCAGCCATAGGGGCAGGGGAGGAGAAGCTTTCTTT. This sequence encodes CASHRGRGGEAFF.